One and the same sample provided the 23 T cell receptor beta chains below, sequenced in a study of cytomegalovirus exposure and HLA in healthy donors. The PCR employed 60 Vbeta primers together with 13 Jbeta primers. The protocol was immunoSEQ multiplex PCR, while the TCRdb copy is restricted to in-frame clones and leaves out a portion. Of about 180,000 clones listed, about four fifths are singletons. Sequencing was carried out using PBMCs. These receptor sequences come from a man aged 25 to 40 in good health and CMV-seropositive.

V usage is TRBV19 and J usage is TRBJ1-4; TRBD1 might be the D (6 bases). The ends were cut back, 8 bases at V and 6 bases at J, with 16 bases in the middle. This CDR3 comprises 14 residues. Germline-derived CDR1 and CDR2 are LNHDA and SQIVND (reference sequence). The CDR3 protein is CASSWGYRDEKLFF. DNA of the CDR3: TGTGCCAGTTCCTGGGGGTACAGGGATGAAAAACTGTTTTTT. Combining the CDR3 with reference TRBV19 and TRBJ1-4 gives the whole variable domain DGGITQSPKYLFRKEGQNVTLSCEQNLNHDAMYWYRQDPGQGLRLIYYSQIVNDFQKGDIAEGYSVSREKKESFPLTVTSAQKNPTAFYLCASSWGYRDEKLFFGSGTQLSVL.

The CDR3 DNA sequence: TGTGCCAGCAGAGGACTATCGAGGGGCGCCGGGGAGCTGTTTTTT. Its translation: CASRGLSRGAGELFF. This rearrangement joins TRBV6-5 to TRBJ2-2; a weak D match, TRBD2 (6 bases). Germline-derived CDR1 and CDR2 are MNHEY and SVGAGI. The ends were cut back, 6 bases at V and 6 bases at J, with 17 bases in the middle. The CDR3 has 15 amino acids.

The chain links TRBV5-1 to TRBJ2-1, with 11 bases that match TRBD1. This CDR3 is built from 16 residues. CDR1 SGHRS and CDR2 YFSETQ come from the germline V gene. V shed 0 bases and J 4 bases; nucleotides not matched to a gene: 3. DNA of the CDR3: TGCGCCAGCAGCTTGGGGACAGGGGGCCTATACAATGAGCAGTTCTTC. Its protein product is CASSLGTGGLYNEQFF.

CDR3 protein: CASSLNLFHWGDEQFF. The CDR3 DNA reads as TGTGCCAGCAGTTTGAACCTATTCCACTGGGGCGATGAGCAGTTCTTC. The chain uses TRBV28 and TRBJ2-1, with D possibly being TRBD1 (5 bases). The germline V gene encodes CDR1 MDHEN and CDR2 SYDVKM. The V end was cut by 3 bases, the J end by 8 bases, with 20 bases between. The CDR3 is 16 amino acids.

The gene calls are TRBV7-2 and TRBJ2-7, with D perhaps TRBD2 (5 bases). V lost 7 bases and J 1 base, leaving 14 bases between the germline ends. Germline V gene lookup returns CDR1 SGHTA and CDR2 FQGNSA. The CDR3 loop spans 14 amino acids. The DNA of the CDR3 is TGTGCCAGCAACGGCGGAGGAACATCCTACGAGCAGTACTTC. The encoded protein is CASNGGGTSYEQYF.

This chain links TRBV7-9 with TRBJ2-7; a weak D match, TRBD1 (6 bases). This CDR3 is 12 amino acids long. CDR1 SEHNR and CDR2 FQNEAQ come from the germline V gene (reference sequence). V was shortened by 6 bases and J by 4 bases, with 10 bases between the two germline ends. The CDR3 DNA reads TGTGCCAGCAGTCGAACAGGGTACGAGCAGTACTTC. It yields the protein CASSRTGYEQYF. The full variable domain, in which reference TRBV7-9 and TRBJ2-7 provide the parts outside the CDR3, is DTGVSQNPRHKITKRGQNVTFRCDPISEHNRLYWYRQTLGQGPEFLTYFQNEAQLEKSRLLSDRFSAERPKGSFSTLEIQRTEQGDSAMYLCASSRTGYEQYFGPGTRLTVT.

This clone was detected many times. The chain links TRBV5-4 to TRBJ1-1; weak D call: TRBD1 (5 bases). V was cut by 2 bases and J by 1 base, with 15 bases left in between. The CDR3 is 16 residues long. Looked up from germline, CDR1 is SGHNT and CDR2 is YYREEE (reference sequence). The CDR3 DNA is TGTGCCAGCAGCTTCTCACCAATGGGGCAGAACACTGAAGCTTTCTTT. Its protein product is CASSFSPMGQNTEAFF.

The CDR3 DNA reads TGTGCCAGCAGCTTAGATTACAGGGACGAATCTCCGATTTTAAACACTGAAGCTTTCTTT. Translating it yields CASSLDYRDESPILNTEAFF. This chain links TRBV11-2 with TRBJ1-1; D is perhaps TRBD1 (6 bases). This CDR3 comprises 20 residues. The germline V gene encodes CDR1 SGHAT and CDR2 FQNNGV. V was pared by 0 bases and J by 2 bases, with 25 bases between.

This clone was observed a single time. V gene TRBV4-3 combines with J gene TRBJ1-5; TRBD1 matches 9 bases. Germline-derived CDR1 and CDR2 are LGHNA and YSLEER. The CDR3 runs to 20 residues. V shed 0 bases and J 1 base; nucleotides not matched to a gene: 13. CDR3 bases: TGCGCCAGCAGCCAAGATCTGCCGGGACAGGGTTTGTGGAGCAATCAGCCCCAGCATTTT. Translating it yields CASSQDLPGQGLWSNQPQHF.

The chain joins TRBV18 to TRBJ2-3; D is perhaps TRBD1 (5 bases). Trimming removed 8 bases at V and 5 bases at J, with 8 bases between. The CDR3 extends over 11 amino acids. In germline, CDR1 is KGHSH, CDR2 LQKENI. In DNA, the CDR3 is TGTGCCAGCACCCAGGGAGATACGCAGTATTTT. It yields the protein CASTQGDTQYF.

CDR3 residues: CASSVSQWVPGGRLETQYF. CDR3 sequence (DNA): TGTGCCAGCAGCGTATCGCAATGGGTCCCGGGGGGCCGATTGGAGACCCAGTACTTC. The rearrangement joins TRBV9 to TRBJ2-5; a weak D match, TRBD2 (7 bases). Trimming stripped 1 base from V and 5 bases from J, with 27 bases between. Germline CDR1 and CDR2: SGDLS and YYNGEE. The CDR3 consists of 19 residues.

The count of this clone is one. This chain links TRBV5-1 with TRBJ2-5; 10 bases agree with TRBD2. The germline gives CDR1 SGHRS, CDR2 YFSETQ. After removal of 4 bases from V and 2 bases from J, the junction contained 5 bases not matched to a gene. The CDR3 has 15 amino acids. The CDR3 protein is CASSEGLATQETQYF. CDR3 nucleotide sequence: TGCGCCAGCAGCGAGGGACTAGCGACACAAGAGACCCAGTACTTC.

The genes are TRBV25-1 and TRBJ2-5; D gene uncertain. V dropped 4 bases and J dropped 2 bases, with 14 bases sitting between them. The CDR3 has 15 residues. Germline lookup yields CDR1 MGHDK and CDR2 SYGVNS. This chain's CDR3 is CASSAPQRGQETQYF. The CDR3 DNA reads TGTGCCAGCAGTGCCCCCCAGCGAGGACAAGAGACCCAGTACTTC.

V usage is TRBV6-5 and J usage is TRBJ1-1; D is unresolved. The CDR3 covers 14 residues. Germline lookup yields CDR1 MNHEY and CDR2 SVGAGI. The V and J ends lost 6 bases and 4 bases respectively, with 15 bases between them. This CDR3 reads CASSFLGSSTEAFF. The CDR3 DNA is TGTGCCAGCAGCTTCTTGGGCTCGAGCACTGAAGCTTTCTTT.

The rearrangement joins TRBV28 to TRBJ2-1; TRBD2 agrees at 7 bases. The junction had 3 bases not matched to a gene; V was cut back by 1 base and J by 0 bases. The CDR3 has 16 amino acids. The germline V gene has CDR1 MDHEN and CDR2 SYDVKM. The CDR3 coding sequence is TGTGCCAGCAGTTTATATCGGACTAGCTCCTACAATGAGCAGTTCTTC. This gives the protein CASSLYRTSSYNEQFF.

In its sample, this clone was seen once. The V call is TRBV5-1, the J call TRBJ2-7, with a possible D match to TRBD2 (5 bases). Germline loops: CDR1 SGHRS, CDR2 YFSETQ. The V and J ends lost 4 bases and 6 bases respectively, with 14 bases between them. This CDR3 is built from 13 residues. CDR3 sequence reads: CASSLEARPEQYF. CDR3 DNA sequence: TGCGCCAGCAGCCTGGAGGCTAGGCCCGAGCAGTACTTC.

The J gene is TRBJ2-2, the V gene TRBV28; D call uncertain. The CDR3 covers 16 residues. V was clipped by 5 bases and J by 3 bases, with 16 bases between them. Per germline, CDR1 MDHEN and CDR2 SYDVKM. In nucleotides, the CDR3 is TGTGCCAGCAGTCTTCTCAGACCCGAGGACACCGGGGAGCTGTTTTTT. It yields the protein CASSLLRPEDTGELFF. Full variable domain (remainder filled in from reference TRBV28 and TRBJ2-2): DVKVTQSSRYLVKRTGEKVFLECVQDMDHENMFWYRQDPGLGLRLIYFSYDVKMKEKGDIPEGYSVSREKKERFSLILESASTNQTSMYLCASSLLRPEDTGELFFGEGSRLTVL.

The chain employs TRBV18 and TRBJ2-6; D is possibly TRBD2 (5 bases). The V end lost 3 bases, the J end lost 0 bases, and 12 bases lay between the germline ends. Germline-derived CDR1 and CDR2 are KGHSH and LQKENI. The CDR3 is made up of 17 amino acids. The CDR3 coding sequence is TGTGCCAGCTCACCCCAGAGGGATAGCTCTGGGGCCAACGTCCTGACTTTC. It is translated as CASSPQRDSSGANVLTF.

This clone came up once. This chain links TRBV25-1 with TRBJ1-1; D gene unclear. The germline CDR1 and CDR2 sequences are MGHDK and SYGVNS. The CDR3 is made up of 14 amino acids. The ends were cut back, 1 base at V and 1 base at J, with 7 bases in the middle. The chain's CDR3 is CASSEFPENTEAFF. The CDR3 DNA sequence: TGTGCCAGCAGTGAATTCCCAGAGAACACTGAAGCTTTCTTT.

The rearrangement uses TRBV6-6 and TRBJ1-4; possible D gene TRBD1, 6 bases. This CDR3 region has 13 residues. V lost 6 bases and J 5 bases, leaving 10 bases between the germline ends. Germline V lookup: CDR1 MNHNY, CDR2 SVGAGI (reference sequence). CDR3 region: CASSRQENEKLFF. CDR3 nucleotides: TGTGCCAGCAGCCGACAGGAGAATGAAAAACTGTTTTTT.

The rearrangement uses TRBV5-1 and TRBJ1-5; TRBD1 is a possible D gene (6 bases). The CDR3 consists of 15 residues. Between the trimmed V and J ends, which lost 4 bases and 3 bases, there was a span of 14 bases. From germline, CDR1 is SGHRS and CDR2 YFSETQ. The CDR3 here is CASSSTGHFNQPQHF. CDR3 sequence (DNA): TGCGCCAGCAGCAGTACGGGACACTTCAATCAGCCCCAGCATTTT. Together with reference TRBV5-1 and TRBJ1-5, the CDR3 gives the full variable domain: KAGVTQTPRYLIKTRGQQVTLSCSPISGHRSVSWYQQTPGQGLQFLFEYFSETQRNKGNFPGRFSGRQFSNSRSEMNVSTLELGDSALYLCASSSTGHFNQPQHFGDGTRLSIL.

The chain employs TRBV6-5 and TRBJ2-2; D not certain. V was shortened by 2 bases and J by 3 bases, with 7 bases between the two germline ends. There are 14 residues in the CDR3. CDR1 and CDR2 (germline): MNHEY, SVGAGI. The CDR3 is CASSYRSDTGELFF. The CDR3 bases are TGTGCCAGCAGTTACCGGAGTGACACCGGGGAGCTGTTTTTT.

This clone was detected only once. The chain couples TRBV5-1 to TRBJ2-7; 7 nucleotides line up with TRBD2. This CDR3 comprises 15 residues. Looked up from germline, CDR1 is SGHRS and CDR2 is YFSETQ. J lost 7 bases, V lost 0 bases, and 10 bases had no gene match. The CDR3 protein is CASSLAGAGVWEQYF. CDR3 nucleotide sequence: TGCGCCAGCAGCTTGGCCGGGGCGGGAGTCTGGGAGCAGTACTTC.